This entry lists 30 T cell receptor beta chains sequenced from one sample in a study of Tregs in tolerant kidney transplant recipients. Here immunoSEQ multiplex PCR was the method, and the copy in TCRdb shows in-frame clones only, minus some. The repertoire holds approximately 75,000 clones, with around 93% as singletons. The input for sequencing was Tregs from blood, taken before the transplant. These receptor sequences come from a human donor who received a combined kidney and bone marrow transplant.

The J gene is TRBJ1-2, the V gene TRBV5-4, with D possibly being TRBD1 (6 bases). Germline V gene sequence: CDR1 SGHNT, CDR2 YYREEE (reference sequence). This CDR3 contains 13 residues. V was cut by 4 bases and J by 4 bases, with 11 bases left in between. CDR3 sequence reads: CASSRDNGYGYTF. The CDR3 coding sequence is TGTGCCAGCAGCAGGGACAACGGCTATGGCTACACCTTC. The variable domain in full, completed from reference TRBV5-4 and TRBJ1-2, reads ETGVTQSPTHLIKTRGQQVTLRCSSQSGHNTVSWYQQALGQGPQFIFQYYREEENGRGNFPPRFSGLQFPNYSSELNVNALELDDSALYLCASSRDNGYGYTFGSGTRLTVV.

The CDR3 DNA reads as TGTGCCAGCAGCTTTCGAGGGGAGCAGTACTTC. Its protein product is CASSFRGEQYF. This sequence joins TRBV7-9 and TRBJ2-7; D is perhaps TRBD2 (5 bases). CDR1 is SEHNR and CDR2 is FQNEAQ in the germline V gene (reference sequence). V lost 3 bases and J lost 7, with 7 bases in between. The CDR3 is made up of 11 amino acids.

This clone was observed a few times. This sequence joins TRBV28 and TRBJ1-5, with unresolved D. CDR3 length: 16 residues. Trimming shortened V by 5 bases and J by 0 bases, and 14 bases separated the two germline ends. CDR1 and CDR2 from the germline V gene are MDHEN and SYDVKM. CDR3 DNA sequence: TGTGCCAGCAGTCTACAGCTCATATTTAGCAATCAGCCCCAGCATTTT. Its translation is CASSLQLIFSNQPQHF.

The V and J genes are TRBV19 and TRBJ1-2; D is unresolved. CDR3 length: 13 residues. In germline, CDR1 is LNHDA, CDR2 SQIVND (reference sequence). V lost 5 bases to trimming and J lost 3 bases, with 10 bases between them. The CDR3 here is CASSWRVHYGYTF. CDR3 DNA: TGTGCCAGTAGTTGGAGGGTCCACTATGGCTACACCTTC.

The chain combines TRBV25-1 with TRBJ2-1; 9 bases map to TRBD2. Germline lookup yields CDR1 MGHDK and CDR2 SYGVNS. Trimming removed 5 bases from V and 0 bases from J; junction bases left unmatched: 5. The CDR3 sequence is 16 residues long. The CDR3 reads CASSPSGTRSYNEQFF. CDR3 nucleotide sequence: TGTGCCAGCAGTCCTAGCGGGACACGCTCCTACAATGAGCAGTTCTTC.

This chain joins TRBV7-2 and TRBJ1-2; possible D gene TRBD1, 5 bases. The germline gives CDR1 SGHTA, CDR2 FQGNSA. The CDR3 is 13 amino acids. The V gene lost 5 bases and the J gene lost 3 bases, with 10 bases spanning the gap. The CDR3: CASSRGGDYGYTF. The CDR3 nucleotides read TGTGCCAGCAGCCGCGGGGGGGACTATGGCTACACCTTC.

The V gene is TRBV28, the J gene TRBJ1-5; D is unresolved. Germline V gives CDR1 MDHEN, CDR2 SYDVKM. The CDR3 totals 15 residues. Trimming removed 6 bases from V and 4 bases from J, with 16 bases in between. CDR3 nucleotides: TGTGCCAGCAGGACATTGCCTGGTAGGAATCAGCCCCAGCATTTT. It yields the protein CASRTLPGRNQPQHF.

The V gene is TRBV7-8, the J gene TRBJ2-2; 13 positions agree with TRBD2. Germline V gene data show CDR1 as SGHVS and CDR2 as FQNEAQ. This CDR3 is built from 17 residues. V dropped 5 bases and J dropped 1; count of bases not matched to a gene: 4. For the CDR3, the DNA is TGTGCCAGCAGCCCGGGACTAGCGGGGATGAACACCGGGGAGCTGTTTTTT. Its translation is CASSPGLAGMNTGELFF.

The V and J genes are TRBV14 and TRBJ1-2; 9 bases line up with TRBD1. CDR3 length: 15 amino acids. The trim removed 4 bases at V and 7 bases at J, leaving 10 bases unmatched. Germline V gene sequence: CDR1 SGHDN, CDR2 FVKESK. DNA for the CDR3: TGTGCCAGCAGCCGTGATTACAGGGGGCTGAGTGGCTACACCTTC. Encoded protein: CASSRDYRGLSGYTF. The full variable domain, rest sourced from reference TRBV14 and TRBJ1-2, is EAGVTQFPSHSVIEKGQTVTLRCDPISGHDNLYWYRRVMGKEIKFLLHFVKESKQDESGMPNNRFLAERTGGTYSTLKVQPAELEDSGVYFCASSRDYRGLSGYTFGSGTRLTVV.

This CDR3 reads CASSDEVGNEQYF. CDR3 DNA sequence: TGTGCCAGCAGTGACGAGGTGGGGAACGAGCAGTACTTC. The chain couples TRBV2 to TRBJ2-7; D gene ambiguous. The CDR3 loop spans 13 amino acids. Trimming took off 3 bases at V and 5 bases at J, with 11 bases between the two ends. Looked up from germline, CDR1 is SNHLY and CDR2 is FYNNEI.

The chain couples TRBV7-9 to TRBJ2-5; 11 nucleotides align to TRBD1. After removal of 0 bases from V and 5 bases from J, the junction contained 5 bases not matched to a gene. This CDR3 comprises 16 residues. Germline V lookup: CDR1 SEHNR, CDR2 FQNEAQ (reference sequence). The CDR3 sequence is CASSLAFGQGAETQYF. CDR3 coding DNA: TGTGCCAGCAGCTTAGCGTTCGGACAGGGGGCTGAGACCCAGTACTTC. Full variable domain (missing parts from reference TRBV7-9 and TRBJ2-5): DTGVSQNPRHKITKRGQNVTFRCDPISEHNRLYWYRQTLGQGPEFLTYFQNEAQLEKSRLLSDRFSAERPKGSFSTLEIQRTEQGDSAMYLCASSLAFGQGAETQYFGPGTRLLVL.

The chain carries TRBV27 and TRBJ2-7; 7 bases line up with TRBD1. This CDR3 is 14 amino acids long. The V gene end was trimmed by 6 bases and the J gene end by 4 bases; junction bases not matched to a gene: 9. The germline gives CDR1 MNHEY, CDR2 SMNVEV (reference sequence). CDR3 amino acids: CASSRDNRGYEQYF. DNA of the CDR3: TGTGCCAGCAGCCGGGATAACAGGGGTTACGAGCAGTACTTC.

The V gene is TRBV10-3, the J gene TRBJ2-3; 10 bases fit TRBD2. V gave up 9 bases and J gave up 5 bases; unmatched junction bases: 5. CDR3 length equals 13 residues. Per the germline V gene, CDR1 is ENHRY and CDR2 is SYGVKD. The CDR3 protein is CAIGTSERDTQYF. As DNA, the CDR3 is TGTGCCATAGGGACTAGCGAAAGAGATACGCAGTATTTT.

The chain joins TRBV5-6 to TRBJ1-5, with 7 bases fitting TRBD1. Germline-derived CDR1 and CDR2 are SGHDT and YYEEEE. Unmatched junction bases numbered 3, after V lost 4 bases and J lost 5 bases. The CDR3 is 13 amino acids. This CDR3 is CASSLDRYQPQHF. CDR3 bases: TGTGCCAGCAGCCTGGACAGGTATCAGCCCCAGCATTTT.

The chain carries TRBV6-6 and TRBJ1-1; D is undetermined. Germline V CDR1 and CDR2: MNHNY, SVGAGI (reference sequence). With 6 bases removed from V and 3 bases from J, the gap between germline ends came to 14 bases. This CDR3 is 14 amino acids long. CDR3 loop: CASRPAGDHTEAFF. DNA of the CDR3: TGTGCCAGCAGGCCTGCAGGTGACCACACTGAAGCTTTCTTT.

The chain recombines TRBV28 with TRBJ1-1; D not certain. This CDR3 spans 12 amino acids. Trimming shortened V by 7 bases and J by 7 bases, and 13 bases separated the two germline ends. The germline V gene encodes CDR1 MDHEN and CDR2 SYDVKM. The CDR3 region is CASTSFGVEAFF. As DNA, the CDR3 is TGTGCCAGCACGAGCTTCGGAGTTGAAGCTTTCTTT. Using reference TRBV28 and TRBJ1-1 for the parts outside the CDR3, the full variable domain is DVKVTQSSRYLVKRTGEKVFLECVQDMDHENMFWYRQDPGLGLRLIYFSYDVKMKEKGDIPEGYSVSREKKERFSLILESASTNQTSMYLCASTSFGVEAFFGQGTRLTVV.

V gene TRBV28 combines with J gene TRBJ2-7, with 9 bases lining up with TRBD1. Per the germline V gene, CDR1 is MDHEN and CDR2 is SYDVKM. Losses at the gene ends were 6 bases for V and 3 bases for J; bases not matched to a gene: 9. The CDR3 is 15 amino acids. The CDR3 DNA reads TGTGCCAGCAGACAGGGGGCCCTTACATTCTACGAGCAGTACTTC. Protein sequence: CASRQGALTFYEQYF.

This chain uses TRBV10-2 with TRBJ2-1; D ambiguous. CDR3 length: 13 residues. Germline values: CDR1 WSHSY, CDR2 SAAADI. V was trimmed by 4 bases and J by 3 bases, leaving 7 bases between them. The CDR3 sequence is CASSGASYNEQFF. CDR3 nucleotide sequence: TGCGCCAGCAGTGGTGCCAGCTACAATGAGCAGTTCTTC.

The chain employs TRBV11-1 and TRBJ2-7; the D gene could be TRBD1 or TRBD2 (5 bases each). Germline V CDR1 and CDR2: SGHAT, FQDESV (reference sequence). This CDR3 has 14 amino acids. The V gene lost 6 bases and the J gene lost 0 bases, with 12 bases spanning the gap. CDR3 coding DNA: TGTGCCAGCAGTTGGGACCGATACTCCTACGAGCAGTACTTC. This gives the protein CASSWDRYSYEQYF.

This clone came up once. The chain has TRBV5-5 and TRBJ1-1; D is perhaps TRBD1 (6 bases). The V end lost 0 bases, the J end lost 0 bases, and 21 bases lay between the germline ends. Germline V lookup: CDR1 SGHKS, CDR2 YYEKEE (reference sequence). The CDR3 contains 19 residues. The CDR3 loop reads CASSLEGGRGWAMNTEAFF. As DNA, the CDR3 is TGTGCCAGCAGCTTGGAAGGCGGCAGGGGATGGGCCATGAACACTGAAGCTTTCTTT.

The CDR3 region has the DNA TGTGCCAGCAGCTTAGTAGGCAGCTTCGGCTCTGGAAACACCATATATTTT. This encodes CASSLVGSFGSGNTIYF. The chain couples TRBV7-9 to TRBJ1-3; D is uncertain. Trimming left V 1 base short and J 0 bases short, with 13 bases between. CDR3 length: 17 residues. CDR1 is SEHNR, CDR2 FQNEAQ, per germline (reference sequence).

The chain combines TRBV4-3 with TRBJ2-2, with TRBD1 as a possible D gene (5 bases). The CDR3 sequence is 15 residues long. Germline assignment: CDR1 LGHNA and CDR2 YSLEER. V was trimmed by 0 bases and J by 6 bases, leaving 11 bases between them. CDR3 in amino acids: CASSQDSGRSGELFF. CDR3 sequence (DNA): TGCGCCAGCAGCCAAGATTCAGGGCGTTCCGGGGAGCTGTTTTTT.

The chain has TRBV6-5 and TRBJ2-5; D gene unclear. V lost 3 bases and J 5 bases, leaving 10 bases between the germline ends. CDR3 length: 13 amino acids. Germline V CDR1 and CDR2: MNHEY, SVGAGI. The CDR3 DNA reads TGTGCCAGCAGTTATAGTATTTCGGAGACCCAGTACTTC. It yields the protein CASSYSISETQYF.

The V and J genes are TRBV11-3 and TRBJ2-7; D ambiguous. Trimming removed 2 bases at V and 0 bases at J, with 8 bases between. There are 14 residues in the CDR3. CDR1 is SGHNT, CDR2 YENEEA, per germline. The chain's CDR3 is CASSLTYDSYEQYF. The CDR3, as DNA: TGTGCCAGCAGCTTAACCTATGACTCCTACGAGCAGTACTTC.

The V and J genes are TRBV27 and TRBJ1-5; possible D gene TRBD1, 6 bases. Germline V CDR1 and CDR2: MNHEY, SMNVEV (reference sequence). V was shortened by 5 bases and J by 0 bases, with 8 bases between the two germline ends. This CDR3 is 14 amino acids long. CDR3 protein: CASSRTVSNQPQHF. The CDR3 nucleotides read TGTGCCAGCAGTCGGACAGTTAGCAATCAGCCCCAGCATTTT.

This chain connects TRBV5-1 to TRBJ2-1, with TRBD2 matching 7 bases. The V segment lost 3 bases and the J segment 4 bases; nucleotides outside the gene matches: 13. From germline, CDR1 is SGHRS and CDR2 YFSETQ. The CDR3 is 17 amino acids. The CDR3 sequence is CASSSNAGLAAYNEQFF. The CDR3 DNA follows: TGCGCCAGCAGCTCAAATGCTGGGCTAGCGGCGTACAATGAGCAGTTCTTC. Together with reference TRBV5-1 and TRBJ2-1, the CDR3 gives the full variable domain: KAGVTQTPRYLIKTRGQQVTLSCSPISGHRSVSWYQQTPGQGLQFLFEYFSETQRNKGNFPGRFSGRQFSNSRSEMNVSTLELGDSALYLCASSSNAGLAAYNEQFFGPGTRLTVL.

This chain joins TRBV7-2 and TRBJ2-3; 14 bases agree with TRBD2. The V segment lost 8 bases and the J segment 1 base; nucleotides outside the gene matches: 5. The CDR3 sequence is 16 residues long. Looked up from germline, CDR1 is SGHTA and CDR2 is FQGNSA. DNA of the CDR3: TGTGCCAGCCGTGAGACTAGCGGGAGGGGCACAGATACGCAGTATTTT. It specifies CASRETSGRGTDTQYF. Together with reference TRBV7-2 and TRBJ2-3, the CDR3 gives the full variable domain: GAGVSQSPSNKVTEKGKDVELRCDPISGHTALYWYRQSLGQGLEFLIYFQGNSAPDKSGLPSDRFSAERTGGSVSTLTIQRTQQEDSAVYLCASRETSGRGTDTQYFGPGTRLTVL.

This chain uses TRBV7-2 with TRBJ2-7; no reliable D call. CDR1 is SGHTA and CDR2 is FQGNSA in the germline V gene. Trimming took 3 bases from V and 6 from J, leaving 12 bases between them. CDR3 length equals 13 residues. Here the CDR3 reads CASSFGHGREQYF. The CDR3 DNA reads as TGTGCCAGCAGCTTCGGGCATGGGCGCGAGCAGTACTTC.

The chain is built from TRBV23-1 and TRBJ2-7; D is tentatively TRBD1 or TRBD2 (5 bases each). TRBV23-1 is sorted into the ORF group, with uncertain function. V was clipped by 3 bases and J by 2 bases, with 20 bases between them. The CDR3 sequence is 17 residues long. CDR3 residues: CASSQGIRDVPPYEQYF. DNA of the CDR3: TGCGCCAGCAGTCAGGGAATCCGGGACGTACCTCCCTACGAGCAGTACTTC.

The V and J genes are TRBV30 and TRBJ1-1; 7 positions agree with TRBD1. Germline V gene sequence: CDR1 GTSNPN, CDR2 SVGIG (reference sequence). With 3 bases clipped from V and 4 bases from J, the junction kept 8 bases outside the gene matches. The CDR3 runs to 14 residues. The chain's CDR3 is CAWRTQGRVTEAFF. CDR3 DNA: TGTGCCTGGAGGACACAGGGGAGGGTCACTGAAGCTTTCTTT.